The sequence of this T cell receptor beta chain was determined in a study of T cells in Graves' hyperthyroidism and ophthalmopathy. This clonotype came up many times. The source material, RNA transcripts, was used to amplify TCR beta CDR3 regions. HTBI primers were employed in a first-round RT-PCR of the TCR CDR3. Via MiXCR, TCRdb re-called the multiplex PCR reads, giving one row per CDR3 protein. The sample contains roughly 99,000 distinct CDR3 sequences, roughly 15% of which appear only once. Germline trimming cut 2 bases from V and 3 bases from J; bases unmatched to any gene: 11. The CDR3 loop spans 18 amino acids. The germline V gene has CDR1 SGDLS and CDR2 YYNGEE. Calling Graves' hyperthyroidism stable meant ophthalmopathy did not progress within 18 months. The diagnoses drew upon clinical symptoms, serum thyroxine and TRAb, thyroid ultrasound and orbital computed tomography. Using less than 12 ml of fresh peripheral blood, PBMCs were prepared.

The receptor comes from a woman between 45 and 60 years old with Graves' hyperthyroidism. Material: blood. The chain links TRBV9 to TRBJ2-2, with 9 bases identical to TRBD2. Here the CDR3 DNA reads TGTGCCAGCAGCGTCGTAGGTAGCGGGAGCGGGTACACCGGGGAGCTGTTTTTT. Translated, it gives CASSVVGSGSGYTGELFF.